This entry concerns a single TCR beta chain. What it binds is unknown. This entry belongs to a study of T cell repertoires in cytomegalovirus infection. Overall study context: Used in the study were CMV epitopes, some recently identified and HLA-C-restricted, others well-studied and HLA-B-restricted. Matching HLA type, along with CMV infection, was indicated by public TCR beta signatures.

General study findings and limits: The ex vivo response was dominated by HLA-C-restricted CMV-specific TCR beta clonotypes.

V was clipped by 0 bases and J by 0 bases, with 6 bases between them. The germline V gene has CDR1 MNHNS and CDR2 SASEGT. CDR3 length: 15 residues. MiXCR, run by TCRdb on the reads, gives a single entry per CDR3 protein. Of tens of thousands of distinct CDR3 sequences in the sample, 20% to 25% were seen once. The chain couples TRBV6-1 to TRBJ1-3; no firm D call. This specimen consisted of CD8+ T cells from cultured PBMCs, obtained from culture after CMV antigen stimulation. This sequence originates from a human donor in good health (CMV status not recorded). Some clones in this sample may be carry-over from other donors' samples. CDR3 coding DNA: TGTGCCAGCAGTGAAGCCATCCTCTCTGGAAACACCATATATTTT. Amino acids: CASSEAILSGNTIYF.